This T cell receptor (beta chain) was identified in a study of molecular identifiers for immune sequencing clone quantification. Findings of the study overall: In CMV-specific effectors, clones above 20 copies held over 98% of molecules; naive, under 1%.

TCRdb re-called the PCR reads through MiXCR, storing one row per CDR3 protein. The table lists 250,000 to 400,000 distinct CDR3 sequences, about 20% of them singletons. This clonotype has at least ten counts. The target antigen is unknown. Every naive CD8 library was made from between about 17,000 and 1,100,000 sorted cells with 10%, 30% or 50% RNA. The CDR3 consists of 19 residues. The V end lost 2 bases, the J end lost 2 bases, and 23 bases lay between the germline ends. From germline, CDR1 is SGHTA and CDR2 FQGNSA. The clonotype comes from a human donor in good health. Some libraries in this study had Jurkat cell RNA spiked in. V is TRBV7-2 and J is TRBJ2-3; no reliable D call. The material sequenced was naive CD8+ T cells from blood, with Jurkat cell RNA spiked in. Regarding subset: FACS-sorted CD8+CD4-CCR7+CD45RA+ naive T cells. CDR3 coding DNA: TGTGCCAGCAGCTTACTGAGTGCGCGACCCCCCGCTTACACAGATACGCAGTATTTT. Amino acids: CASSLLSARPPAYTDTQYF.